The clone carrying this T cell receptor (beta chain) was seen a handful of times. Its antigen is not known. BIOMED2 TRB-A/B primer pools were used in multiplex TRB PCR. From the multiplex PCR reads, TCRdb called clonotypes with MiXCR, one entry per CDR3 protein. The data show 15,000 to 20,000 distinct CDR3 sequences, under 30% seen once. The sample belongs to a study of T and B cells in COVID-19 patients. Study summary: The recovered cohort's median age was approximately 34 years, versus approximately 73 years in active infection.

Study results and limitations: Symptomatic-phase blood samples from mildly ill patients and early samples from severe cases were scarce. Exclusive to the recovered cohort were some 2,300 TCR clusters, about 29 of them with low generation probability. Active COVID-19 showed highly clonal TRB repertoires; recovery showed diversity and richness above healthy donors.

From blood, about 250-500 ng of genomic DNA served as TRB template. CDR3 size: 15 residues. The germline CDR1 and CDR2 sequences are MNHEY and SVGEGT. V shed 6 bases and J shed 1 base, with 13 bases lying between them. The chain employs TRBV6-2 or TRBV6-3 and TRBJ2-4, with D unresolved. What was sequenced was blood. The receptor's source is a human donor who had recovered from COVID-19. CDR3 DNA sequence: TGTGCCAGCAGCCCGGCGAGTCGCGCCAAAAACATTCAGTACTTC. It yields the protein CASSPASRAKNIQYF.